The 9 T cell receptor beta chains below come from one sample, sequenced in a study of glioma-infiltrating T cells after dendritic cell vaccination. Profiled with immunoSEQ multiplex PCR; TCRdb holds only in-frame clones, not every one. Of about 87,000 clones listed, over 85% are singletons. The starting material was blood, obtained before dendritic cell vaccination. The receptors come from a human donor with glioblastoma.

The chain recombines TRBV7-9 with TRBJ2-5, with D perhaps matching TRBD2 (7 bases). Trimming cost V 5 bases and J 5 bases, with 18 bases left between them. The CDR3 has 15 residues. Germline lookup yields CDR1 SEHNR and CDR2 FQNEAQ (reference sequence). The CDR3 bases are TGTGCCAGCAGCCCCCCCTACGGGGGGCGCGAGACCCAGTACTTC. Its translation is CASSPPYGGRETQYF.

The chain uses TRBV9 and TRBJ1-2; 8 bases agree with TRBD1. The V gene end was trimmed by 0 bases and the J gene end by 2 bases; junction bases not matched to a gene: 0. The CDR3 covers 14 residues. Germline values: CDR1 SGDLS, CDR2 YYNGEE. DNA of the CDR3: TGTGCCAGCAGCGTAGGGACAGGGAACTATGGCTACACCTTC. Translation: CASSVGTGNYGYTF.

The chain recombines TRBV18 with TRBJ2-2; 9 positions match TRBD1. The CDR3 totals 16 residues. CDR1 and CDR2 (germline): KGHSH, LQKENI. V lost 1 base and J lost 5; bases outside the gene matches: 5. Here the CDR3 reads CASSPRWGQGTGELFF. The CDR3 DNA reads as TGTGCCAGCTCACCACGGTGGGGACAGGGAACCGGGGAGCTGTTTTTT.

The chain uses TRBV6-5 and TRBJ1-4; D gene unclear. This CDR3 comprises 14 residues. The germline gives CDR1 MNHEY, CDR2 SVGAGI. The V end lost 7 bases, the J end lost 4 bases, and 13 bases lay between the germline ends. The CDR3 DNA reads as TGTGCCAGCACCGAGGGAGGGAGTAATGAAAAACTGTTTTTT. Translating gives CASTEGGSNEKLFF.

V usage is TRBV30 and J usage is TRBJ1-4, with 9 positions matching TRBD1. CDR1 is GTSNPN and CDR2 is SVGIG in the germline V gene (reference sequence). The CDR3 totals 14 residues. J lost 8 bases, V lost 5 bases, and 9 bases had no gene match. The CDR3 bases are TGTGCCTGGGAGTCCGGGACAGGGCCCGAAAAACTGTTTTTT. It encodes CAWESGTGPEKLFF.

In regard to this clone: Since the CDR3 does not end with the conserved phenylalanine or tryptophan, this likely comes from a read error. It is unclear where the CDR3 begins or ends on the DNA, so no DNA is shown, and the CDR3 is as TCRdb lists it. The V and J genes are TRBV19 and TRBJ2-7; TRBD1 reflects the table's D call only, with no check against the DNA. The CDR3 spans 11 residues, counting both ends. Germline lookup yields CDR1 LNHDA and CDR2 SQIVND (reference sequence). The CDR3 sequence is CASSIVAGDET.

This chain connects TRBV7-8 to TRBJ2-4, with 7 bases identical to TRBD1. The CDR3 has 17 amino acids. Losses at the gene ends were 5 bases for V and 3 bases for J; bases not matched to a gene: 13. CDR1 and CDR2 from the germline V gene are SGHVS and FQNEAQ. The CDR3 DNA sequence: TGTGCCAGCAGCCCGAGAGGGGGACAGTCTATCAAAAACATTCAGTACTTC. It encodes CASSPRGGQSIKNIQYF.

The chain is built from TRBV6-4 and TRBJ2-7; TRBD1 matches 10 bases. Trimming took 4 bases from V and 6 from J; bases not matched to a gene: 3. This CDR3 is 13 amino acids long. The germline V gene encodes CDR1 MRHNA and CDR2 SNTAGT. CDR3 nucleotides: TGTGCCAGCAGTGGGGACAGGGGCGGCGAGCAGTACTTC. It translates to CASSGDRGGEQYF.

The rearrangement uses TRBV13 and TRBJ2-5, with TRBD2 matching over 10 bases. This CDR3 is built from 14 residues. CDR1 is PRHDT and CDR2 is FYEKMQ in the germline V gene (reference sequence). Losses at the gene ends were 6 bases for V and 3 bases for J; bases not matched to a gene: 4. CDR3: CASSQLAGKETQYF. The DNA of the CDR3 is TGTGCCAGCAGTCAACTAGCGGGGAAAGAGACCCAGTACTTC.